This T cell receptor (beta chain) was identified during a study of blood T cell repertoires in COVID-19. Study-level background: Sites across the United States, Italy and Spain contributed samples from acute and convalescent COVID-19. PBMCs, B-cell-depleted T cells, or T cells provided the cDNA or gDNA that made up the material.

Authors' analysis steps: Reference gene primer amplification yielded estimated nucleated cell counts. Method: immunoSEQ multiplex PCR; TCRdb's copy keeps in-frame clones and lacks some. V, J and clone size are those of that table, while D and trimming were read from the DNA. The repertoire holds about 68,000 clones, with 85% to 90% as singletons. Germline CDR1 SEHNR, CDR2 FQNEAQ (reference sequence). This CDR3 contains 15 residues. V gave up 1 base and J gave up 4 bases, with 13 bases separating them. The sample comprised peripheral blood. J is TRBJ1-1 and V is TRBV7-9; D remains ambiguous. This sequence was found in a man aged 50-59 years with acute or convalescent COVID-19. CDR3 bases: TGTGCCAGCAGCTTAGGCTGGGGTGGAGGCACTGAAGCTTTCTTT. Protein: CASSLGWGGGTEAFF.